The clone carrying this TCR beta chain turned up a few times. Its specificity is unknown. The sample originates from a study of T cells in localized non-small cell lung cancer. Regarding the study as a whole: Uninvolved adjacent lung had the highest recorded T cell clonality, with tumor below it.

Data came from immunoSEQ multiplex PCR; TCRdb stores just in-frame clones and leaves some out. The sample records about 72,000 clones, approximately 85% being singletons. The V gene's germline CDR1 is SGHRS and CDR2 YFSETQ. V was pared by 5 bases and J by 1 base, with 4 bases of the junction left unmatched. The CDR3 loop spans 15 amino acids. This rearrangement joins TRBV5-1 to TRBJ2-2, with 8 positions matching TRBD2. This receptor was identified in a female donor over 55 with stage I lung adenocarcinoma. The sample in question was peripheral blood, obtained before any cancer treatment. CDR3 sequence (DNA): TGCGCCAGCAGAGCGGGGGTACAGAACACCGGGGAGCTGTTTTTT. It specifies CASRAGVQNTGELFF. The entire variable domain, with the rest obtained from reference TRBV5-1 and TRBJ2-2, is as follows: KAGVTQTPRYLIKTRGQQVTLSCSPISGHRSVSWYQQTPGQGLQFLFEYFSETQRNKGNFPGRFSGRQFSNSRSEMNVSTLELGDSALYLCASRAGVQNTGELFFGEGSRLTVL.